One and the same sample provided the 22 T cell receptor beta chains below, sequenced in a study of CD8 T cells in Susac syndrome. Random hexamers were used to reverse transcribe an amount of about 0.5 to 1 ug RNA. In TCRdb, the immunoSEQ multiplex PCR reads were re-called with MiXCR into one record per CDR3 protein. Among roughly 190,000 distinct CDR3 sequences, just under 95% were seen once, and the ten largest hold approximately 0.1%. Sequenced: CD4+ T cells from PBMCs. All receptors derive from a human donor in good health.

The chain joins TRBV30 to TRBJ1-2; D remains ambiguous. Germline V CDR1 and CDR2: GTSNPN, SVGIG (reference sequence). The CDR3 is 14 residues long. The V end was cut by 4 bases, the J end by 3 bases, with 15 bases between. This CDR3 is CAWTHAPEYYGYTF. The DNA for the CDR3 is TGTGCCTGGACCCACGCTCCGGAATACTATGGCTACACCTTC. Supplemented by reference TRBV30 and TRBJ1-2, the full variable domain reads SQTIHQWPATLVQPVGSPLSLECTVEGTSNPNLYWYRQAAGRGLQLLFYSVGIGQISSEVPQNLSASRPQDRQFILSSKKLLLSDSGFYLCAWTHAPEYYGYTFGSGTRLTVV.

V is TRBV14 and J is TRBJ2-1; TRBD2 is a possible D gene (5 bases). Germline lookup yields CDR1 SGHDN and CDR2 FVKESK. The CDR3 totals 15 residues. The V and J ends lost 0 bases and 3 bases respectively, with 9 bases between them. The CDR3: CASSQDLAGYNEQFF. The DNA for the CDR3 is TGTGCCAGCAGCCAAGATCTTGCGGGCTACAATGAGCAGTTCTTC.

The J gene is TRBJ2-1, the V gene TRBV24-1; D gene ambiguous. V lost 4 bases and J 4 bases, leaving 7 bases between the germline ends. CDR1 is KGHDR and CDR2 is SFDVKD in the germline V gene. The CDR3 runs to 13 residues. The CDR3 protein is CATSERLYNEQFF. In DNA, the CDR3 is TGTGCCACCAGTGAAAGGCTATACAATGAGCAGTTCTTC.

The gene calls are TRBV7-2 and TRBJ2-1; D is unclear. Germline values: CDR1 SGHTA, CDR2 FQGNSA. Deletions cut 1 base from V and 6 bases from J, with 4 bases between. The CDR3 loop spans 12 amino acids. CDR3 in DNA: TGTGCCAGCAGCTTAGTAGTCAATGAGCAGTTCTTC. Protein sequence: CASSLVVNEQFF.

The chain combines TRBV9 with TRBJ2-1; the D is unclear. The CDR3 totals 14 residues. Germline-derived CDR1 and CDR2 are SGDLS and YYNGEE. V was clipped by 1 base and J by 6 bases, with 11 bases between them. The CDR3 nucleotides are TGTGCCAGCAGCGTACGTTTCGAGGTCAATGAGCAGTTCTTC. Protein product: CASSVRFEVNEQFF.

The chain links TRBV25-1 to TRBJ2-7, with D possibly matching TRBD2 (6 bases). V lost 4 bases and J 3 bases, leaving 13 bases between the germline ends. CDR3 length: 14 residues. CDR1 is MGHDK, CDR2 SYGVNS, per germline. CDR3 sequence: CASSGAAGLYEQYF. Here the CDR3 DNA reads TGTGCCAGCAGTGGGGCGGCGGGGCTCTACGAGCAGTACTTC.

The chain employs TRBV6-5 and TRBJ2-7; D is possibly TRBD2 (5 bases). Germline V gives CDR1 MNHEY, CDR2 SVGAGI. The ends were cut back, 1 base at V and 5 bases at J, with 12 bases in the middle. The CDR3 runs 14 residues. CDR3 protein: CASSYLGAADEQYF. CDR3 DNA sequence: TGTGCCAGCAGTTACTTGGGAGCGGCGGACGAGCAGTACTTC.

The chain combines TRBV20-1 with TRBJ2-3; 10 bases match TRBD1. With V trimmed by 5 bases and J by 0 bases, 2 bases remained unmatched. The CDR3 runs to 14 residues. The V gene's germline CDR1 is DFQATT and CDR2 SNEGSKA (reference sequence). CDR3 loop: CSAGTGASTDTQYF. The CDR3 DNA is TGCAGTGCTGGGACAGGGGCCAGCACAGATACGCAGTATTTT.

J is TRBJ2-3 and V is TRBV20-1, with 7 bases lining up with TRBD2. The CDR3 is 16 amino acids. Germline CDR1 DFQATT, CDR2 SNEGSKA (reference sequence). Trimming removed 0 bases from V and 4 bases from J; junction bases left unmatched: 10. The CDR3 is CSAREAGYNLPDTQYF. The CDR3 DNA sequence: TGCAGTGCTAGAGAAGCGGGGTATAACTTGCCAGATACGCAGTATTTT.

The genes are TRBV3-1 and TRBJ2-7, with 11 bases that match TRBD1. The CDR3 has 15 residues. The V and J ends lost 4 bases and 3 bases, in that order; junction bases with no gene match: 5. Germline loops: CDR1 LGHDT, CDR2 YNNKEL (reference sequence). The CDR3 reads CASSRSGTGGYEQYF. Here the CDR3 DNA reads TGTGCCAGCAGCCGTTCCGGGACAGGGGGCTACGAGCAGTACTTC.

The J gene is TRBJ2-7, the V gene TRBV20-1, with D perhaps matching TRBD2 (6 bases). Trimming cost V 6 bases and J 3 bases, with 18 bases left between them. Germline V gene lookup returns CDR1 DFQATT and CDR2 SNEGSKA (reference sequence). This CDR3 contains 14 residues. The CDR3 sequence is CSARRDMGYYEQYF. DNA of the CDR3: TGCAGTGCCCGGAGGGATATGGGATACTACGAGCAGTACTTC.

This chain links TRBV5-4 with TRBJ1-2; 8 bases are shared with TRBD1. Germline trimming cut 1 base from V and 6 bases from J; bases unmatched to any gene: 8. The CDR3 is made up of 15 amino acids. Per germline, CDR1 SGHNT and CDR2 YYREEE (reference sequence). The CDR3 DNA sequence: TGTGCCAGCAGCTTGCCCCGGACAGGGCGCGATGGCTACACCTTC. Its translation: CASSLPRTGRDGYTF.

The gene calls are TRBV6-2 or TRBV6-3 and TRBJ2-1; 8 positions agree with TRBD2. V was pared by 6 bases and J by 10 bases, with 11 bases of the junction left unmatched. This CDR3 has 14 amino acids. The germline gives CDR1 MNHEY, CDR2 SVGEGT. The CDR3: CASSQGSGSNEQFF. The CDR3, as DNA: TGTGCCAGCAGCCAGGGGAGCGGGAGTAACGAGCAGTTCTTC.

V is TRBV5-1 and J is TRBJ2-3; 8 nucleotides line up with TRBD2. Germline V gives CDR1 SGHRS, CDR2 YFSETQ. The junction had 1 base not matched to a gene; V was cut back by 2 bases and J by 5 bases. This CDR3 has 13 residues. DNA for the CDR3: TGCGCCAGCAGCTTTCTAGCGGGAGATACGCAGTATTTT. It codes for CASSFLAGDTQYF.

V usage is TRBV12-5 and J usage is TRBJ2-2; maybe TRBD1 (5 bases). Germline CDR1 and CDR2: LGHNT and FRNRAP. V gave up 4 bases and J gave up 4 bases, with 16 bases separating them. The length of the CDR3 is 16 residues. CDR3 nucleotide sequence: TGTGCTAGTGGTTCCTCAGAAGGCAGGGCCACCGGGGAGCTGTTTTTT. Its protein product is CASGSSEGRATGELFF.

The chain recombines TRBV20-1 with TRBJ2-1; D assignment may be TRBD1 or TRBD2 (6 bases each). Between the trimmed V and J ends, which lost 1 base and 5 bases, there was a span of 12 bases. The CDR3 has 14 amino acids. Germline V gene lookup returns CDR1 DFQATT and CDR2 SNEGSKA (reference sequence). The CDR3 sequence: CSARAGRGDNEQFF. CDR3 nucleotides: TGCAGTGCTAGAGCAGGAAGGGGGGACAATGAGCAGTTCTTC.

The gene calls are TRBV2 and TRBJ1-4; D is undetermined. V was shortened by 6 bases and J by 6 bases, with 14 bases between the two germline ends. The CDR3 extends over 14 amino acids. Germline loops: CDR1 SNHLY, CDR2 FYNNEI. The CDR3 region has the DNA TGTGCCAGCAGGACCCGCAGACCCTATGAAAAACTGTTTTTT. The encoded protein is CASRTRRPYEKLFF.

This rearrangement joins TRBV27 to TRBJ2-1; 8 bases are shared with TRBD2. CDR1 and CDR2 (germline): MNHEY, SMNVEV (reference sequence). The CDR3 sequence is 15 residues long. The V segment lost 0 bases and the J segment 9 bases; nucleotides outside the gene matches: 7. This CDR3 is CASSLSWREAGEQFF. CDR3 in DNA: TGTGCCAGCAGTTTATCGTGGCGGGAGGCGGGTGAGCAGTTCTTC.

This chain uses TRBV27 with TRBJ1-1; unclear D gene. The CDR3 covers 13 residues. Germline-derived CDR1 and CDR2 are MNHEY and SMNVEV (reference sequence). The germline V and J ends were trimmed by 3 bases and 6 bases, with 11 bases remaining between them. This CDR3 is CASSFWGVAEAFF. In nucleotides, the CDR3 is TGTGCCAGCAGTTTCTGGGGTGTGGCTGAAGCTTTCTTT.

CDR3 bases: TGCAGCGTCGTCCGGCTCCGAGGCGCTAGCGACCCCTACGAGCAGTACTTC. Translated: CSVVRLRGASDPYEQYF. The chain links TRBV29-1 to TRBJ2-7; the D gene is possibly TRBD2 (6 bases). Trimming pared 6 bases from V and 2 bases from J, leaving 26 bases between. CDR1 SQVTM and CDR2 ANQGSEA come from the germline V gene. The CDR3 covers 17 residues.

CDR3 bases: TGTGCCAGCAGCTCGGGACGCTCCTGGGACACTGAAGCTTTCTTT. Encoded protein: CASSSGRSWDTEAFF. The chain couples TRBV11-3 to TRBJ1-1; maybe TRBD1 (5 bases). V gave up 4 bases and J gave up 3 bases, with 15 bases separating them. Germline CDR1 reads SGHNT; CDR2 reads YENEEA. The length of the CDR3 is 15 residues.

The chain couples TRBV20-1 to TRBJ1-1; no clear D gene. The length of the CDR3 is 12 residues. V was clipped by 6 bases and J by 4 bases, with 12 bases between them. Germline lookup yields CDR1 DFQATT and CDR2 SNEGSKA (reference sequence). The CDR3: CSAPGGGTEAFF. The CDR3 region has the DNA TGCAGTGCCCCCGGCGGAGGCACTGAAGCTTTCTTT.